This T cell receptor beta chain came from a study of blood T cell repertoires in COVID-19. Looking at the study overall: Acute-phase and convalescent COVID-19 samples originated in the United States, Italy and Spain. Sample material is recorded as cDNA or gDNA derived from T cells, B-cell-depleted T cells, or PBMCs.

In the original workflow: Amplification with reference gene primers provided the estimates of nucleated cell counts. TCRdb keeps only in-frame clones here, not all; method: immunoSEQ multiplex PCR. V and J calls and clone size are as listed in that table; D and trimming were resolved from the DNA. Counted here are approximately 94,000 clones, almost 90% occurring once; the ten biggest clones make up about 7.6%. Germline V gene data show CDR1 as KGHDR and CDR2 as SFDVKD. With 7 bases removed from V and 0 bases from J, the gap between germline ends came to 21 bases. There are 18 residues in the CDR3. V and J are TRBV24-1 and TRBJ1-5; D may be TRBD1 (6 bases). This TCR derives from a woman aged 70-85 years with acute or convalescent COVID-19. Material for sequencing was peripheral blood. Here the CDR3 reads CATRSRDTFPYSNQPQHF. CDR3 nucleotide sequence: TGTGCCACCAGGTCGAGGGACACCTTCCCTTATAGCAATCAGCCCCAGCATTTT.